This is a list of T cell receptor beta chains from one sample in a study of response to subunit inactivated influenza vaccine. TCRdb reprocessed the RT-PCR reads via MiXCR and lists one record per CDR3 protein. The sample gives about 520,000 distinct CDR3 sequences, approximately 7.3% of which show up once; about an eighth is in the top ten. Specimen: PBMCs from blood, collected roughly 24 months after vaccination. The origin of the receptors is a man between 50 and 70 years old who received an inactivated influenza vaccine. Each CDR3 is given with its conserved first and last residue. D genes are given only for firm matches. For some rows the clone size is stated as once, few or many, or as a class when expanded; others skip it.

j_gene: TRBJ2-7
abundance: NA
v_gene: TRBV29-1
d_gene: NA
CDR3nt: TGCAGCGTTTATTGGACAATGACCTACGAGCAGTACTTC
CDR3aa: CSVYWTMTYEQYF

j_gene: TRBJ2-7
abundance: many
v_gene: TRBV5-5
d_gene: NA
CDR3nt: TGTGCCAGCAGCTTTATGGTTGGGTCCTACGAGCAGTACTTC
CDR3aa: CASSFMVGSYEQYF

j_gene: TRBJ2-2
abundance: many
v_gene: TRBV4-3
d_gene: NA
CDR3nt: TGCGCCAGCAGCCTGTACAGGCCCCCGAACACCGGGGAGCTGTTTTTT
CDR3aa: CASSLYRPPNTGELFF

j_gene: TRBJ2-5
abundance: many
v_gene: TRBV12-3/TRBV12-4
d_gene: NA
CDR3nt: TGTGCCAGCAGTTTAGGACAAGTAGGGGAAGAGACCCAGTACTTC
CDR3aa: CASSLGQVGEETQYF

j_gene: TRBJ2-3
abundance: many
v_gene: TRBV10-3
d_gene: TRBD2
CDR3nt: TGTGCCATCAGTGAGATAGCGGGGGACACAGATACGCAGTATTTT
CDR3aa: CAISEIAGDTDTQYF

j_gene: TRBJ2-4
abundance: few
v_gene: TRBV4-2
d_gene: NA
CDR3nt: TGTGCCAGCAGCCTTTCTTTAGCGGATTTCAAAAACATTCAGTACTTC
CDR3aa: CASSLSLADFKNIQYF

j_gene: TRBJ2-1
abundance: many
v_gene: TRBV20-1
d_gene: TRBD2
CDR3nt: TGCAGTGCCCGGGTCCTAGCGGGAGCCTCCTACAATGAGCAGTTCTTC
CDR3aa: CSARVLAGASYNEQFF

j_gene: TRBJ1-2
abundance: NA
v_gene: TRBV6-1
d_gene: NA
CDR3nt: TGTGCCAGCAGTGTGTCACAGGGATCTGGTGGCTACACCTTC
CDR3aa: CASSVSQGSGGYTF

j_gene: TRBJ1-2
abundance: few
v_gene: TRBV4-3
d_gene: NA
CDR3nt: TGCGCCAGCAGCCATGTTCCGGACAGAAGGGGCTACACCTTC
CDR3aa: CASSHVPDRRGYTF

j_gene: TRBJ2-5
abundance: NA
v_gene: TRBV13
d_gene: NA
CDR3nt: TGTGCCAGCAGCCCCGGACAGATAGGGTTGCAAGAGACCCAGTACTTC
CDR3aa: CASSPGQIGLQETQYF

j_gene: TRBJ1-5
abundance: few
v_gene: TRBV12-3/TRBV12-4
d_gene: TRBD1
CDR3nt: TGTGCCAGCAGGCCGACAGGGTTCAATCAGCCCCAGCATTTT
CDR3aa: CASRPTGFNQPQHF

j_gene: TRBJ2-3
abundance: few
v_gene: TRBV25-1
d_gene: NA
CDR3nt: TGTGCCAGCAGTGAGACAGCATTCACAGATACGCAGTATTTT
CDR3aa: CASSETAFTDTQYF

j_gene: TRBJ1-5
abundance: many
v_gene: TRBV20-1
d_gene: TRBD1
CDR3nt: TGCAGTGCTAGTCGGGAACGGGCAGGGGGCCGCAATCAGCCCCAGCATTTT
CDR3aa: CSASRERAGGRNQPQHF

j_gene: TRBJ2-3
abundance: few
v_gene: TRBV27
d_gene: NA
CDR3nt: TGTGCCAGCAACCCTGGCGGGACCACAGATACGCAGTATTTT
CDR3aa: CASNPGGTTDTQYF

j_gene: TRBJ2-7
abundance: few
v_gene: TRBV5-6
d_gene: NA
CDR3nt: TGTGCCAGCAGCCCCGCCTCCGGGCGATCCTACGAGCAGTACTTC
CDR3aa: CASSPASGRSYEQYF

j_gene: TRBJ2-7
abundance: few
v_gene: TRBV11-2
d_gene: NA
CDR3nt: TGTGCCAGCAGCCCCACGCCGGGGGTCCGGTACGAGCAGTACTTC
CDR3aa: CASSPTPGVRYEQYF

j_gene: TRBJ2-2
abundance: few
v_gene: TRBV20-1
d_gene: NA
CDR3nt: TGCAGTGCTAGAGATGCCGGGGGCTTCAACACCGGGGAGCTGTTTTTT
CDR3aa: CSARDAGGFNTGELFF

j_gene: TRBJ2-1
abundance: many
v_gene: TRBV29-1
d_gene: NA
CDR3nt: TGCAGCGTTGGAGGAGGGGTTAGTTTTAATGAGCAGTTCTTC
CDR3aa: CSVGGGVSFNEQFF

j_gene: TRBJ1-2
abundance: many
v_gene: TRBV6-1
d_gene: TRBD1
CDR3nt: TGTGCCAGCAGAAGGACAGGGTCGCACTATGGCTACACCTTC
CDR3aa: CASRRTGSHYGYTF

j_gene: TRBJ2-3
abundance: NA
v_gene: TRBV2
d_gene: NA
CDR3nt: TGTGCCAGCAGATCCAAGATGCGGGGCACAGATACGCAGTATTTT
CDR3aa: CASRSKMRGTDTQYF

j_gene: TRBJ1-6
abundance: many
v_gene: TRBV4-3
d_gene: NA
CDR3nt: TGCGCCAGCAGCTCCCTGCTCGTGGGGGCGAATTCACCCCTCCACTTT
CDR3aa: CASSSLLVGANSPLHF

j_gene: TRBJ2-7
abundance: few
v_gene: TRBV7-9
d_gene: TRBD1
CDR3nt: TGTGCCAGCAGCTTAGAGGACAGGCCAGACTTC
CDR3aa: CASSLEDRPDF

j_gene: TRBJ2-1
abundance: NA
v_gene: TRBV7-2
d_gene: NA
CDR3nt: TGTGCCAGCAACCCTCTAGCGGCCCAAGGGGGCGAGCAGTTCTTC
CDR3aa: CASNPLAAQGGEQFF

j_gene: TRBJ1-6
abundance: many
v_gene: TRBV28
d_gene: NA
CDR3nt: TGTGCCAGCGGAAATGGAGGGAGCTCCTATAATTCACCCCTCCACTTT
CDR3aa: CASGNGGSSYNSPLHF

j_gene: TRBJ2-3
abundance: few
v_gene: TRBV5-1
d_gene: TRBD2
CDR3nt: TGCGCCAGCAGCCCTGGTCTAGCGGACCGCACAGATACGCAGTATTTT
CDR3aa: CASSPGLADRTDTQYF

j_gene: TRBJ2-1
abundance: many
v_gene: TRBV5-5
d_gene: NA
CDR3nt: TGTGCCAGCAGCTTGGGGGGGACTCCATACAATGAGCAGTTCTTC
CDR3aa: CASSLGGTPYNEQFF

j_gene: TRBJ2-2
abundance: few
v_gene: TRBV7-9
d_gene: NA
CDR3nt: TGTGCCAGCCTGGGGGGCACCGGGGAGCTGTTTTTT
CDR3aa: CASLGGTGELFF

j_gene: TRBJ2-1
abundance: NA
v_gene: TRBV7-7
d_gene: NA
CDR3nt: TGTGCCAGCAGGTCCCAGGAGAATGACAATGAGCAGTTCTTC
CDR3aa: CASRSQENDNEQFF

j_gene: TRBJ2-2
abundance: NA
v_gene: TRBV11-1
d_gene: TRBD1
CDR3nt: TGTGCCAGCAGCTTAGGACAGGGGACGAACACCGGGGAGCTGTTTTTT
CDR3aa: CASSLGQGTNTGELFF

j_gene: TRBJ2-5
abundance: few
v_gene: TRBV7-2
d_gene: NA
CDR3nt: TGTGCCAGCAGCTCCCCGCTCGGGGCAGAAGAGACCCAGTACTTC
CDR3aa: CASSSPLGAEETQYF

j_gene: TRBJ2-1
abundance: NA
v_gene: TRBV5-6
d_gene: TRBD1
CDR3nt: TGTGCCAGCAGCTTCTTGGACAGGGGAGACCATGAGCAGTTCTTC
CDR3aa: CASSFLDRGDHEQFF

j_gene: TRBJ2-7
abundance: many
v_gene: TRBV6-2/TRBV6-3
d_gene: TRBD2
CDR3nt: TGTGCCAGCAGCCGGAGCGGGGAGAGTACGGTGGAGCAGTACTTC
CDR3aa: CASSRSGESTVEQYF

j_gene: TRBJ2-3
abundance: few
v_gene: TRBV3-1
d_gene: TRBD2
CDR3nt: TGTGCCAGCAGCCAGGGAGGACTAGCGCAAGTCGCGCAGTATTTT
CDR3aa: CASSQGGLAQVAQYF

j_gene: TRBJ1-6
abundance: few
v_gene: TRBV12-3/TRBV12-4
d_gene: NA
CDR3nt: TGTGCCAGCAATCTGCGCGGGACACCCCTCCACTTT
CDR3aa: CASNLRGTPLHF

j_gene: TRBJ1-6
abundance: NA
v_gene: TRBV11-2
d_gene: NA
CDR3nt: TGTGCCACCGGGTGGACGCGTAATTCACCCCTCCACTTT
CDR3aa: CATGWTRNSPLHF

j_gene: TRBJ2-7
abundance: few
v_gene: TRBV20-1
d_gene: NA
CDR3nt: TGCAGTGCTAGAGTCCCAGCTACCTACGAGCAGTACTTC
CDR3aa: CSARVPATYEQYF

j_gene: TRBJ2-6
abundance: few
v_gene: TRBV12-3/TRBV12-4
d_gene: NA
CDR3nt: TGTGCCAGCAGTTTTCGGGACCTTCTCTCTGGGGCCAACGTCCTGACTTTC
CDR3aa: CASSFRDLLSGANVLTF

j_gene: TRBJ1-5
abundance: many
v_gene: TRBV20-1
d_gene: TRBD1
CDR3nt: TGCAGTGCAGGGACAGGTAGCAATCAGCCCCAGCATTTT
CDR3aa: CSAGTGSNQPQHF

j_gene: TRBJ1-1
abundance: few
v_gene: TRBV6-2/TRBV6-3
d_gene: NA
CDR3nt: TGTGCCAGCAGGTATCCACAGGTGAACACTGAAGCTTTCTTT
CDR3aa: CASRYPQVNTEAFF

j_gene: TRBJ1-2
abundance: few
v_gene: TRBV29-1
d_gene: NA
CDR3nt: TGCAGCGTTGAAGGGCCGATTTATGGCTACACCTTC
CDR3aa: CSVEGPIYGYTF

j_gene: TRBJ1-2
abundance: few
v_gene: TRBV4-3
d_gene: NA
CDR3nt: TGCGCCAGCAGCCCAACACCTACGGGGGGCTATGGCTACACCTTC
CDR3aa: CASSPTPTGGYGYTF

j_gene: TRBJ2-5
abundance: few
v_gene: TRBV6-2/TRBV6-3
d_gene: NA
CDR3nt: TGTGCCAGCGGCCACCTTTTACAAGAGACCCAGTACTTC
CDR3aa: CASGHLLQETQYF

j_gene: TRBJ2-1
abundance: few
v_gene: TRBV19
d_gene: NA
CDR3nt: TGTGCCAGTAACCCGGGACTGACATACAATGAGCAGTTCTTC
CDR3aa: CASNPGLTYNEQFF